This paragraph covers one T cell receptor (beta chain) sequence. The sample belongs to a study of blood T cell repertoires in COVID-19. The V and J ends lost 3 bases and 8 bases, in that order; junction bases with no gene match: 2. The germline V gene has CDR1 SGHRS and CDR2 YFSETQ. This CDR3 spans 13 amino acids. Here immunoSEQ multiplex PCR was the method, and the copy in TCRdb shows in-frame clones only, minus some. The data hold about 300,000 clones, with 85% to 90% observed a single time. Participants were placed into cohorts based on the clinical history they reported. The V call is TRBV5-1, the J call TRBJ1-2; 12 bases line up with TRBD1. This TCR was recovered from a man in his thirties or forties who had recovered from COVID-19. Sequencing input: PBMCs or T cells enriched from blood (not recorded which). The CDR3 is CASSSGTGGGYTF. The DNA for the CDR3 is TGCGCCAGCAGCTCGGGGACAGGGGGCGGCTACACCTTC. The full variable domain, completed using reference TRBV5-1 and TRBJ1-2, is KAGVTQTPRYLIKTRGQQVTLSCSPISGHRSVSWYQQTPGQGLQFLFEYFSETQRNKGNFPGRFSGRQFSNSRSEMNVSTLELGDSALYLCASSSGTGGGYTFGSGTRLTVV.